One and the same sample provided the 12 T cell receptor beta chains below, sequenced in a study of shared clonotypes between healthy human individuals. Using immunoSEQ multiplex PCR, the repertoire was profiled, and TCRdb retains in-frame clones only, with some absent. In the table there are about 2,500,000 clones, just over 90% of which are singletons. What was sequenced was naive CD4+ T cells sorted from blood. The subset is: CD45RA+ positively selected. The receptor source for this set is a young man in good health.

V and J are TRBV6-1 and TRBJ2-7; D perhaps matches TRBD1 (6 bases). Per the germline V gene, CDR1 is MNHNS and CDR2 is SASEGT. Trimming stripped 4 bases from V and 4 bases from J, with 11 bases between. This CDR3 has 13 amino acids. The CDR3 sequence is CASSGQDLYEQYF. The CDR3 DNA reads TGTGCCAGCAGTGGACAGGATCTTTACGAGCAGTACTTC.

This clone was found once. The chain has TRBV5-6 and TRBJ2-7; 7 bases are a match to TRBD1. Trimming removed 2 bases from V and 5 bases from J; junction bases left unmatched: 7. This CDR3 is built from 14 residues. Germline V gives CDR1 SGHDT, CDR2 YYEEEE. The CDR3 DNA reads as TGTGCCAGCAGCTTACGGGGACAGCTAGACGAGCAGTACTTC. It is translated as CASSLRGQLDEQYF.

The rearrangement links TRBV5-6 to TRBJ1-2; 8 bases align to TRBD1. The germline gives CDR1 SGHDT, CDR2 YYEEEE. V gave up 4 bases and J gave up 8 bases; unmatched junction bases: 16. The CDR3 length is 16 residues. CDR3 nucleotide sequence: TGTGCCAGCAGCCCCCGGACAGGGCGTCAAGCCTGGGGCTACACCTTC. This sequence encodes CASSPRTGRQAWGYTF.

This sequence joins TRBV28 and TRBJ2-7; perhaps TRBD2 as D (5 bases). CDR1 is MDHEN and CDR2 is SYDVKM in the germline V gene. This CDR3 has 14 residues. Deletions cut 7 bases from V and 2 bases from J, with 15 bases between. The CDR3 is CASTDGGLAYEQYF. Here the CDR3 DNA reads TGTGCCAGCACCGACGGAGGCCTGGCCTACGAGCAGTACTTC. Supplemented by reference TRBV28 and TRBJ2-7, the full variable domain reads DVKVTQSSRYLVKRTGEKVFLECVQDMDHENMFWYRQDPGLGLRLIYFSYDVKMKEKGDIPEGYSVSREKKERFSLILESASTNQTSMYLCASTDGGLAYEQYFGPGTRLTVT.

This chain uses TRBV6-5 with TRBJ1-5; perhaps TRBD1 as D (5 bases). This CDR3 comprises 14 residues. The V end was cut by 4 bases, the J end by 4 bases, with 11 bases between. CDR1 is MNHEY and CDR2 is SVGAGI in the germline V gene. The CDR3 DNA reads TGTGCCAGCAGTTCCCGACAGCTAAATCAGCCCCAGCATTTT. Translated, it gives CASSSRQLNQPQHF.

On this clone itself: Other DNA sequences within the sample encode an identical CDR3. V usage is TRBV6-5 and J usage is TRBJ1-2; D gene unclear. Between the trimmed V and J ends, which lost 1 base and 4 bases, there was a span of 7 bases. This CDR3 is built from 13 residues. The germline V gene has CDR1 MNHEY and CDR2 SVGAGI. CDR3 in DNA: TGTGCCAGCAGTTACTTGGCAGGCTATGGCTACACCTTC. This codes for CASSYLAGYGYTF.

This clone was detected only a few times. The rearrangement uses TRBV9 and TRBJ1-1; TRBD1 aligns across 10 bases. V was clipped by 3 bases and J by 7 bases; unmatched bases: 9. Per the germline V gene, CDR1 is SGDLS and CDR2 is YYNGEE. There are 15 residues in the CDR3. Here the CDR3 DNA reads TGTGCCAGCAGCGCTATGACAGGGGGCGGAGTTGAAGCTTTCTTT. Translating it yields CASSAMTGGGVEAFF. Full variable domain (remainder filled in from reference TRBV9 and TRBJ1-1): DSGVTQTPKHLITATGQRVTLRCSPRSGDLSVYWYQQSLDQGLQFLIQYYNGEERAKGNILERFSAQQFPDLHSELNLSSLELGDSALYFCASSAMTGGGVEAFFGQGTRLTVV.

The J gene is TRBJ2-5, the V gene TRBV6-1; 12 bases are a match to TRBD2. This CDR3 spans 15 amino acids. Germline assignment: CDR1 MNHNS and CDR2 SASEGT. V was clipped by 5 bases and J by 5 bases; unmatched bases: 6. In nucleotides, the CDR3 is TGTGCCAGCAGTAGACTAGCGGGAGCATCTGAGACCCAGTACTTC. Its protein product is CASSRLAGASETQYF.

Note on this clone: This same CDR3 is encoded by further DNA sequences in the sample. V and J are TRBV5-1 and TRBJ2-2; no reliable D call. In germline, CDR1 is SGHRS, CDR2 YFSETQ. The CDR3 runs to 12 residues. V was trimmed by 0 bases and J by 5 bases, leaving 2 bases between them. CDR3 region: CASSLETGELFF. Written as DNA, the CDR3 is TGCGCCAGCAGCTTGGAGACCGGGGAGCTGTTTTTT.

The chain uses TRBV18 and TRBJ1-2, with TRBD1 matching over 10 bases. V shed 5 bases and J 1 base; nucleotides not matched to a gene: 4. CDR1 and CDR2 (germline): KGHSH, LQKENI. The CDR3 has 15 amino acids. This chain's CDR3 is CASSGGTGDNYGYTF. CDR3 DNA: TGTGCCAGCTCAGGCGGGACAGGGGATAACTATGGCTACACCTTC.

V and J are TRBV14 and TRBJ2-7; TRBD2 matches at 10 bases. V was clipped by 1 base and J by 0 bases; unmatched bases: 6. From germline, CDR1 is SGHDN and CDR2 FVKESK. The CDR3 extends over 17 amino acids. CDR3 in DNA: TGTGCCAGCAGCCAAGTGGGGGGACTAGCGCTCTCCTACGAGCAGTACTTC. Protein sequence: CASSQVGGLALSYEQYF.

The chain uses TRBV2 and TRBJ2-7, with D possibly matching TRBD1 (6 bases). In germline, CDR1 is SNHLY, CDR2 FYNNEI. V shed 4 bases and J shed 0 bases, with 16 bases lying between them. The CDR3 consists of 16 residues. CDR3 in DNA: TGTGCCAGCAGTGTACCCTCGGGACACAACTCCTACGAGCAGTACTTC. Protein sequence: CASSVPSGHNSYEQYF.